The clone carrying this TCR beta chain was found a few times. The data originate from a study of beta chain features in type 1 diabetes. After removal of 8 bases from V and 5 bases from J, the junction contained 10 bases not matched to a gene. The CDR3 covers 15 residues. Germline CDR1 reads SQVTM; CDR2 reads ANQGSEA. The whole isolated RNA underwent reverse transcription, so sequencing captured expressed TCRB transcripts. The method was immunoSEQ multiplex PCR; TCRdb's version includes in-frame clones alone and lacks a portion of them. The sample includes some 330,000 clones, roughly 11% seen only once; the top ten take just over 0.015%.

The V call is TRBV29-1, the J call TRBJ2-3; 13 positions match TRBD2. The material sequenced was naive CD4+ T cells from blood. This sequence was found in a woman aged 25 to 39 in good health. Here the CDR3 reads CSSRTSGSSKDTQYF. The CDR3 bases are TGCAGCAGCCGGACTAGCGGGAGCTCTAAAGATACGCAGTATTTT.